The T cell receptor gamma chain described here comes from a study of Vδ1+ human thymocytes. Study-wide findings and caveats: Highly polyclonal TRG and TRD repertoires with Gaussian CDR3 length distributions appeared in thymus.

V lost 0 bases to trimming and J lost 2 bases; unmatched junction nucleotides: 7. The CDR3 contains 15 residues. Germline V gene data show CDR1 as VTNTFY and CDR2 as YDVSTARD (reference sequence). A note on this clone: Antigen unknown.

The template was reverse-transcribed extracted RNA. Multiplex PCR used pooled V-gene forward primers and a constant-region reverse primer to amplify CDR3s. TCRdb re-processed the multiplex PCR reads using CATT. The data show more than 9,000 gamma-chain clones, about 40% seen once. Sequenced material: Vdelta1+ gamma-delta thymocytes from the thymus. Subset defined: FACS-sorted CD3+ TCRalphabeta- TCRVdelta1+ TCRVdelta2- thymocytes. This chain connects TRGV3 to TRGJ1 or TRGJ2. TCRdb gives no J gene; it was assigned here by matching the DNA to germline. The clonotype comes from a boy in the first two years of life who had congenital heart surgery. CDR3 sequence: CATWDRPVDYYKKLF. As DNA, the CDR3 is TGTGCCACCTGGGACAGGCCCGTGGATTATTATAAGAAACTCTTT.